This T cell receptor (beta chain) is from a study of PD-1 blockade in classical Hodgkin lymphoma. The CDR3 consists of 14 residues. With 2 bases removed from V and 9 bases from J, the gap between germline ends came to 17 bases. Germline CDR1 SNHLY, CDR2 FYNNEI. Profiled with immunoSEQ multiplex PCR; TCRdb holds only in-frame clones, not every one. This table holds around 46,000 clones, 85% to 90% found once. The time point here: cycle 4 day 1 (C4D1), after more than five weeks of nivolumab. Each patient experienced a relapse that followed autologous stem cell transplantation, and brentuximab vedotin exposure varied.

This clonotype originated in a human donor with classical Hodgkin lymphoma. The V and J genes are TRBV2 and TRBJ2-7; possibly TRBD1 for D (5 bases). The source was peripheral blood mononuclear cells (PBMCs), collected before the fourth cycle of nivolumab. The CDR3 region is CASSEIEGADGQYF. As DNA, the CDR3 is TGTGCCAGCAGTGAAATTGAAGGGGCAGACGGGCAGTACTTC.